These 31 T cell receptor beta chains were sequenced from one sample in a study of blood T cell repertoires in COVID-19. Some clones are missing from TCRdb's copy, which holds only in-frame ones; the method was immunoSEQ multiplex PCR. The data contain under 80,000 clones, 85% to 90% of them seen just once; the ten biggest clones take up more than 0.8%. Sequenced: peripheral blood. These receptors all stem from a man aged 70-80 years with acute or convalescent COVID-19.

V and J are TRBV30 and TRBJ2-7; D remains unclear. With 1 base removed from V and 6 bases from J, the gap between germline ends came to 7 bases. Germline CDR1 is GTSNPN and CDR2 is SVGIG (reference sequence). The CDR3 is 11 residues long. CDR3 in DNA: TGTGCCTGGAGTGACTCCCGCGAGCAGTACTTC. It encodes CAWSDSREQYF.

This clone appeared a few times. The chain has TRBV19 and TRBJ1-4; D is undetermined. The length of the CDR3 is 14 residues. In germline, CDR1 is LNHDA, CDR2 SQIVND (reference sequence). Trimming removed 4 bases from V and 8 bases from J, with 14 bases in between. The CDR3 coding sequence is TGTGCCAGTAGTAGAGCCCCCCCAAGCGAAAAACTGTTTTTT. Its translation: CASSRAPPSEKLFF.

The chain combines TRBV6-1 with TRBJ1-4; TRBD1 might be the D (5 bases). V was pared by 2 bases and J by 0 bases, with 13 bases between. The CDR3 loop spans 17 amino acids. Germline-derived CDR1 and CDR2 are MNHNS and SASEGT. CDR3 in amino acids: CASSERTGHSTNEKLFF. In DNA form, the CDR3 reads TGTGCCAGCAGTGAACGCACAGGTCATTCAACTAATGAAAAACTGTTTTTT.

This clone was picked up one time. The chain employs TRBV9 and TRBJ2-7; D possibly corresponds to TRBD1 (5 bases). Germline lookup yields CDR1 SGDLS and CDR2 YYNGEE. The CDR3 totals 14 residues. The V end was cut by 0 bases, the J end by 9 bases, with 16 bases between. Written as DNA, the CDR3 is TGTGCCAGCAGCGTAGGGGGCGCCTCCCGGGCGCAGTACTTC. Protein: CASSVGGASRAQYF. The full variable domain, completed using reference TRBV9 and TRBJ2-7, is DSGVTQTPKHLITATGQRVTLRCSPRSGDLSVYWYQQSLDQGLQFLIQYYNGEERAKGNILERFSAQQFPDLHSELNLSSLELGDSALYFCASSVGGASRAQYFGPGTRLTVT.

Here the CDR3 reads CASSLKGRYSPLHF. The CDR3 DNA follows: TGTGCCAGCAGTTTAAAGGGGCGGTACTCACCCCTCCACTTT. J is TRBJ1-6 and V is TRBV28, with TRBD1 as a possible D gene (5 bases). This CDR3 has 14 amino acids. The germline V gene encodes CDR1 MDHEN and CDR2 SYDVKM. Trimming removed 2 bases at V and 10 bases at J, with 12 bases between.

V and J are TRBV7-9 and TRBJ1-2, with 9 bases identical to TRBD1. Trimming at V came to 5 bases and at J to 7 bases, leaving 11 bases not matched to a gene. CDR1 and CDR2 (germline): SEHNR, FQNEAQ (reference sequence). The length of the CDR3 is 15 residues. CDR3 loop: CASSTPGTGRSGYTF. Here the CDR3 DNA reads TGTGCCAGCAGCACTCCCGGGACAGGGAGAAGTGGCTACACCTTC.

V is TRBV7-8 and J is TRBJ2-6; D may be TRBD2 (5 bases). The V end was cut by 7 bases, the J end by 3 bases, with 13 bases between. CDR1 SGHVS and CDR2 FQNEAQ come from the germline V gene. This CDR3 is 15 amino acids long. The CDR3 is CASTLTGIGANVLTF. The DNA of the CDR3 is TGTGCCAGCACCCTAACGGGAATTGGGGCCAACGTCCTGACTTTC.

This clone was seen more than once but under ten times. The rearrangement uses TRBV5-1 and TRBJ1-3, with 7 bases matching TRBD1. Germline CDR1 is SGHRS and CDR2 is YFSETQ. CDR3 length: 15 residues. Germline trimming cut 3 bases from V and 2 bases from J; bases unmatched to any gene: 5. The chain's CDR3 is CASSSDRDAGNTIYF. In DNA, the CDR3 is TGCGCCAGCAGCTCCGACAGGGACGCTGGAAACACCATATATTTT.

This chain uses TRBV3-1 (or the pseudogene TRBV3-2) with TRBJ1-3; D remains ambiguous. V was cut by 1 base and J by 4 bases, with 17 bases left in between. This CDR3 has 17 amino acids. Germline assignment: CDR1 LGHDT and CDR2 YNNKEL (reference sequence). CDR3 region: CASSQASLGRAGNTIYF. The CDR3 DNA is TGTGCCAGCAGCCAAGCATCACTAGGACGTGCGGGAAACACCATATATTTT.

V gene TRBV28 combines with J gene TRBJ2-6, with 11 bases aligning to TRBD1. Trimming at V came to 6 bases and at J to 4 bases, leaving 8 bases not matched to a gene. CDR1 is MDHEN, CDR2 SYDVKM, per germline. The length of the CDR3 is 17 residues. The CDR3 loop is CASRGTGGTSGANVLTF. In nucleotides, the CDR3 is TGTGCCAGCAGAGGGACAGGGGGGACATCGGGGGCCAACGTCCTGACTTTC.

The CDR3 here is CASSLNSGEQYF. The CDR3 DNA follows: TGTGCCAGCAGCCTCAACAGCGGCGAGCAGTACTTC. The chain joins TRBV9 to TRBJ2-7; possible D gene TRBD2, 5 bases. The CDR3 contains 12 residues. Germline CDR1 SGDLS, CDR2 YYNGEE. Trimming removed 4 bases at V and 6 bases at J, with 11 bases between.

This chain links TRBV18 with TRBJ1-5; D is unresolved. Germline values: CDR1 KGHSH, CDR2 LQKENI. Trimming cost V 2 bases and J 7 bases, with 6 bases left between them. This CDR3 contains 12 residues. The CDR3 sequence: CASSPEGQPQHF. CDR3 sequence (DNA): TGTGCCAGCTCACCAGAGGGACAGCCCCAGCATTTT.

The J gene is TRBJ2-7, the V gene TRBV29-1; 9 positions match TRBD2. The CDR3 spans 19 residues. Germline CDR1 is SQVTM and CDR2 is ANQGSEA. Trimming cost V 2 bases and J 0 bases; bases outside gene matches: 17. The CDR3 nucleotides read TGCAGCGTTGAACGAGTCCCCCCGTGGGCGGGAGGGAACTCCTACGAGCAGTACTTC. Its protein is CSVERVPPWAGGNSYEQYF.

The CDR3 region has the DNA TGCAGCGTCACTATCGGGGTTTATGAGCAGTTCTTC. It is translated as CSVTIGVYEQFF. This chain connects TRBV29-1 to TRBJ2-1; maybe TRBD2 (5 bases). Germline CDR1 and CDR2: SQVTM and ANQGSEA. The CDR3 totals 12 residues. The V end was cut by 6 bases, the J end by 8 bases, with 14 bases between.

The chain recombines TRBV23-1 with TRBJ2-7; tentatively, D is TRBD1 (6 bases). TRBV23-1 is given ORF status, its function remaining uncertain. Between the trimmed V and J ends, which lost 0 bases and 0 bases, there was a span of 33 bases. The CDR3 spans 23 residues. The CDR3 coding sequence is TGCGCCAGCAGTCAATCTAAGGATTTCTCGGGGCCGGACAGCCGGCCTTTCTCCTACGAGCAGTACTTC. Its protein product is CASSQSKDFSGPDSRPFSYEQYF.

This chain connects TRBV5-1 to TRBJ2-2, with D maybe TRBD1 (6 bases). The CDR3 runs 16 residues. The germline V gene has CDR1 SGHRS and CDR2 YFSETQ. V lost 3 bases, J lost 7 bases, and 19 bases lay in between. CDR3: CASSSWVAGDSGELFF. The CDR3 DNA reads TGCGCCAGCAGCTCTTGGGTGGCAGGGGATAGCGGGGAGCTGTTTTTT.

The chain recombines TRBV24-1 with TRBJ1-5; D gene ambiguous. This CDR3 is built from 13 residues. The ends were cut back, 8 bases at V and 6 bases at J, with 13 bases in the middle. Per germline, CDR1 KGHDR and CDR2 SFDVKD. The CDR3 is CATNGGWGQPQHF. The CDR3 DNA is TGTGCCACCAACGGAGGTTGGGGTCAGCCCCAGCATTTT.

The chain links TRBV4-2 to TRBJ2-1, with 16 bases fitting TRBD2. The CDR3 contains 18 residues. Germline values: CDR1 LGHNA, CDR2 YNFKEQ. J was trimmed by 7 bases and V by 5 bases; bases with no gene match: 11. This CDR3 is CASSRAGTSGRAGNEQFF. CDR3 nucleotides: TGTGCCAGCAGCAGAGCCGGGACTAGCGGGAGGGCCGGGAATGAGCAGTTCTTC.

This clone appeared a few times. The V call is TRBV9, the J call TRBJ2-7; 8 bases align to TRBD2. This CDR3 contains 15 residues. Germline CDR1 is SGDLS and CDR2 is YYNGEE. The ends lost 4 bases at V and 2 bases at J; junction bases unmatched: 8. The CDR3 is CASSMSGSGTYEQYF. DNA for the CDR3: TGTGCCAGCAGCATGAGCGGGAGCGGAACCTACGAGCAGTACTTC.

This chain uses TRBV5-4 with TRBJ2-7; D might be TRBD2 (5 bases). Deletions cut 6 bases from V and 0 bases from J, with 19 bases between. Looked up from germline, CDR1 is SGHNT and CDR2 is YYREEE (reference sequence). This CDR3 spans 16 amino acids. The CDR3 sequence: CASTSPPGSNSYEQYF. CDR3 DNA: TGTGCCAGCACTTCGCCTCCGGGATCCAACTCCTACGAGCAGTACTTC.

The chain carries TRBV6-5 and TRBJ2-1; 14 bases match TRBD2. This CDR3 spans 15 amino acids. Germline V gene lookup returns CDR1 MNHEY and CDR2 SVGAGI. V was clipped by 5 bases and J by 8 bases; unmatched bases: 5. This CDR3 is CASSRTSGRLDEQFF. In DNA, the CDR3 is TGTGCCAGCAGTAGGACTAGCGGGAGGTTAGATGAGCAGTTCTTC.

The chain joins TRBV28 to TRBJ2-3; 8 bases map to TRBD2. The CDR3 has 14 amino acids. Per the germline V gene, CDR1 is MDHEN and CDR2 is SYDVKM. V lost 7 bases, J lost 6 bases, and 9 bases stayed unmatched. CDR3: CASTSGGTADTQYF. For the CDR3, the DNA is TGTGCCAGCACCTCGGGGGGGACTGCCGATACGCAGTATTTT.

This chain uses TRBV2 with TRBJ1-1, with a possible D match to TRBD1 (5 bases). V gave up 5 bases and J gave up 6 bases, with 19 bases separating them. CDR3 length: 15 residues. Germline values: CDR1 SNHLY, CDR2 FYNNEI. The CDR3 region has the DNA TGTGCCAGCAGTAAATTAGACAGCTCGGCGGCTGAAGCTTTCTTT. Amino acid sequence: CASSKLDSSAAEAFF.

The sample holds a few counts of this clone. The rearrangement links TRBV10-1 to TRBJ1-6; TRBD1 aligns across 9 bases. CDR1 and CDR2 (germline): WNHNN, SYGVQD (reference sequence). V gave up 7 bases and J gave up 7 bases; unmatched junction bases: 17. The CDR3 sequence is 18 residues long. This CDR3 is CASKTRTGERGWNSPLHF. The CDR3 nucleotides read TGCGCCAGCAAAACAAGGACAGGGGAGCGGGGCTGGAATTCACCCCTCCACTTT.

The chain couples TRBV24-1 to TRBJ2-1; TRBD1 matches 7 bases. This CDR3 is 17 amino acids long. CDR1 is KGHDR, CDR2 SFDVKD, per germline. V lost 2 bases, J lost 7 bases, and 13 bases stayed unmatched. The CDR3: CATSDSSGTVRGNEQFF. CDR3 in DNA: TGTGCCACCAGTGATTCCTCCGGGACAGTACGTGGTAATGAGCAGTTCTTC.

The chain couples TRBV19 to TRBJ1-2; D not certain. The CDR3 length is 14 residues. Trimming left V 5 bases short and J 6 bases short, with 16 bases between. Per germline, CDR1 LNHDA and CDR2 SQIVND (reference sequence). The chain's CDR3 is CASSPPFGVHGYTF. CDR3 coding DNA: TGTGCCAGTAGTCCGCCGTTCGGGGTCCATGGCTACACCTTC.

In regard to this clone: The identical CDR3 is also encoded by other nucleotide sequences in the sample. The chain uses TRBV12-5 and TRBJ2-1, with 12 nucleotides matching TRBD2. The CDR3 totals 15 residues. Per germline, CDR1 LGHNT and CDR2 FRNRAP. Trimming removed 5 bases from V and 5 bases from J; junction bases left unmatched: 4. The CDR3 sequence: CASGLGLAGNNEQFF. In nucleotides, the CDR3 is TGTGCTAGTGGTCTTGGACTAGCGGGAAACAATGAGCAGTTCTTC. Full variable domain (remainder filled in from reference TRBV12-5 and TRBJ2-1): DARVTQTPRHKVTEMGQEVTMRCQPILGHNTVFWYRQTMMQGLELLAYFRNRAPLDDSGMPKDRFSAEMPDATLATLKIQPSEPRDSAVYFCASGLGLAGNNEQFFGPGTRLTVL.

The chain joins TRBV24-1 to TRBJ1-2, with D tentatively TRBD1 (5 bases). The CDR3 covers 13 residues. The ends were cut back, 7 bases at V and 8 bases at J, with 16 bases in the middle. Germline CDR1 and CDR2: KGHDR and SFDVKD. CDR3 amino acids: CATRDSSGMGYTF. DNA for the CDR3: TGTGCCACCAGAGACAGCAGTGGGATGGGCTACACCTTC.

The chain combines TRBV11-2 with TRBJ2-5, with 7 bases fitting TRBD1. The CDR3 has 14 residues. Germline V lookup: CDR1 SGHAT, CDR2 FQNNGV. The junction had 4 bases not matched to a gene; V was cut back by 5 bases and J by 1 base. CDR3 sequence: CASSTRQGQETQYF. In DNA form, the CDR3 reads TGTGCCAGCAGCACCCGACAGGGCCAAGAGACCCAGTACTTC.

The CDR3 DNA reads as TGTGCCATCGGGGGGGTAGGAGGTGGAGCTTTCTTT. Amino acids: CAIGGVGGGAFF. J is TRBJ1-1 and V is TRBV10-3, with TRBD1 as a possible D gene (5 bases). Trimming left V 8 bases short and J 10 bases short, with 17 bases between. Germline V gene data show CDR1 as ENHRY and CDR2 as SYGVKD. The CDR3 spans 12 residues.

V and J are TRBV29-1 and TRBJ2-7; TRBD2 aligns across 7 bases. J was trimmed by 0 bases and V by 2 bases; bases with no gene match: 4. The CDR3 spans 14 residues. The germline V gene has CDR1 SQVTM and CDR2 ANQGSEA. The CDR3 DNA sequence: TGCAGCGTTGAACGACTAGCAAGCTCCTACGAGCAGTACTTC. It codes for CSVERLASSYEQYF.